This paragraph covers one TCR beta chain sequence. The sample is drawn from a study of blood T cell repertoires in COVID-19. Study at large: Collection of acute and convalescent COVID-19 samples took place in the United States, Italy and Spain. Sources were T cells, B-cell-depleted T cells, or PBMCs; the material itself was cDNA or gDNA.

The CDR3 covers 17 residues. As originally analysed: Amplifying reference gene primers gave estimates of nucleated cell counts. Assay: immunoSEQ multiplex PCR; the TCRdb copy retains only in-frame clones and omits some. For V, J and clone size, that table is used; D and trimming come from the DNA. Here the sample spans about 140,000 clones, about 86% being singletons. The rearrangement uses TRBV21-1 and TRBJ1-5; TRBD1, the table's D call, lacks a check against the DNA. TRBV21-1 is termed a pseudogene. This receptor was obtained from a woman aged 55-70 years with active or convalescent COVID-19. What was sequenced was peripheral blood. The CDR3 bases are TGTGCCAGCAGCAATGTTAGGACAGGGGAGAACAATCAGCCCCAGCATTTT. This sequence encodes CASSNVRTGENNQPQHF.